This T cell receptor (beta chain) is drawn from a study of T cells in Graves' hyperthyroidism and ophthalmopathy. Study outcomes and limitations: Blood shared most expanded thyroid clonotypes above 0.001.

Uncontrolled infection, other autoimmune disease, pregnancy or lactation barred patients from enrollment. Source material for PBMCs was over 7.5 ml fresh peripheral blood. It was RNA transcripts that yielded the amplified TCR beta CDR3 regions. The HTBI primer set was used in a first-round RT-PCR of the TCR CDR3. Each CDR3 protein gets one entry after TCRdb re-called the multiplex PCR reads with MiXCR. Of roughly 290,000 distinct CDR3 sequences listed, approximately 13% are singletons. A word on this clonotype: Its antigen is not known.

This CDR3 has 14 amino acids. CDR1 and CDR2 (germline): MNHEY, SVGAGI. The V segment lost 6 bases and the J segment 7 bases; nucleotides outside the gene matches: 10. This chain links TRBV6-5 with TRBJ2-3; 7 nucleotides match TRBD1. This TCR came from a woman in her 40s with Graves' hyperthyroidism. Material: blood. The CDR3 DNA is TGTGCCAGCAGCTACGACAGGGTCCAGAATACGCAGTATTTT. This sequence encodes CASSYDRVQNTQYF.